This record looks at one T cell receptor (beta chain) sequence and its context. Clones were sequenced by immunoSEQ multiplex PCR, and TCRdb holds only the in-frame ones, with some missing. The data hold 250,000 or so clones, with roughly 83% observed a single time. CDR1 MDHEN and CDR2 SYDVKM come from the germline V gene. The CDR3 spans 13 residues. V was pared by 3 bases and J by 6 bases, with 12 bases between. The sample comes from a study of blood T cell repertoires in COVID-19. At the level of the study: From the United States, Italy and Spain came samples of acute and convalescent COVID-19. The analysed material was cDNA or gDNA that came from T cells, B-cell-depleted T cells, or PBMCs.

Sequenced material: peripheral blood. The chain uses TRBV28 and TRBJ2-7; D is unresolved. The source of this sequence is an older man with acute or convalescent COVID-19. The CDR3 bases are TGTGCCAGCAGTTTCACCGGGTACGGCGAGCAGTACTTC. Its protein product is CASSFTGYGEQYF.